Listed below are T cell receptor beta chains from one sample, sequenced in a study of blood T cell repertoires in COVID-19. Sequenced by immunoSEQ multiplex PCR; TCRdb stores in-frame clones only, minus some. This sample has about 180,000 clones, with approximately 87% found just once. Sequencing was performed on peripheral blood. The receptors come from a man in his forties with active or convalescent COVID-19. Both conserved end residues are part of each CDR3. The D gene is left open where the match is weak. Clone size is not always given. Where it is, it says once, few, many or a class for expanded clones.

>TRBJ1-2|TRBD1|TRBV9|once
TGTGCCAGCAGCTTAGGTGGGACAGACTATGGCTACACCTTC
CASSLGGTDYGYTF
>TRBJ1-3|TRBD1|TRBV5-4|NA
TGTGCCAGCAGCCCGGGACAGAAAGCAGGAAACACCATATATTTT
CASSPGQKAGNTIYF
>TRBJ1-4|NA|TRBV5-1|NA
TGCGCCAGCAGCCTGGGAGGGAGACCTAATGAAAAACTGTTTTTT
CASSLGGRPNEKLFF
>TRBJ1-2|NA|TRBV5-1|NA
TGCGCCAGCAGCCCGGACACGGACTATGGCTACACCTTC
CASSPDTDYGYTF
>TRBJ1-2|TRBD1|TRBV28|NA
TGTGCCAGCAGTTTATGGGACAGGGCGAATGGCTACACCTTC
CASSLWDRANGYTF
>TRBJ1-5|TRBD1|TRBV28|NA
TGTGCCAGCAGCCACCGGACAGGGGGTAATCAGCCCCAGCATTTT
CASSHRTGGNQPQHF
>TRBJ2-5|NA|TRBV6-2/TRBV6-3|NA
TGTGCCAGCAGCACCCGCGGGCGGACCCAGTACTTC
CASSTRGRTQYF
>TRBJ2-3|NA|TRBV18|NA
TGTGCCAGCTCCCCAACAGGGAGCACAGATACGCAGTATTTT
CASSPTGSTDTQYF
>TRBJ2-2|TRBD1|TRBV28|few
TGTGCCAGCAGTTCTGGGACAGGGGGCGTCACCGGGGAGCTGTTTTTT
CASSSGTGGVTGELFF
>TRBJ2-7|TRBD1|TRBV6-2/TRBV6-3|few
TGTGCCAGCAGCACAGGGGCCTCCTACGAGCAGTACTTC
CASSTGASYEQYF
>TRBJ2-7|TRBD1|TRBV4-1|NA
TGCGCCAGCAGCCCTAGAGGGACAGGCGACGAGCAGTACTTC
CASSPRGTGDEQYF
>TRBJ1-3|TRBD1|TRBV19|NA
TGTGCCAGTAGTCCGCGGAGGGACAGGGCAAACTCTCTCTCTGGAAACACCATATATTTT
CASSPRRDRANSLSGNTIYF
>TRBJ1-6|TRBD1|TRBV2|NA
TGTGCCAGCAGCCCCTCCGGGCTGGACAGGGTTTCACCCCTCCACTTT
CASSPSGLDRVSPLHF
>TRBJ2-3|TRBD2|TRBV2|once
TGTGCCAGCAGCGCCGGGACTACCACAGATACGCAGTATTTT
CASSAGTTTDTQYF
>TRBJ2-2|NA|TRBV4-3|NA
TGCGCCAGCAGGCCTGAACAGGCGACCGGGGAGCTGTTTTTT
CASRPEQATGELFF
>TRBJ2-7|NA|TRBV5-1|NA
TGCGCCAGCAGCTTGGCCCCGGAGGATAGGCAGTACTTC
CASSLAPEDRQYF
>TRBJ2-5|NA|TRBV20-1|NA
TGCAGTGCTAGTTCTGTCGTCGGTCGAGAGACCCAGTACTTC
CSASSVVGRETQYF
>TRBJ2-2|TRBD2|TRBV19|NA
TGTGCCAGTAGTATGGTAGCGGGGGTGCCAACCGGGGAGCTGTTTTTT
CASSMVAGVPTGELFF
>TRBJ1-2|TRBD1|TRBV29-1|NA
TGCAGCGTTGGAGGACAGGGGAGCTATGGCTACACCTTC
CSVGGQGSYGYTF
>TRBJ2-2|TRBD2|TRBV24-1|NA
TGTGCCACCAGTGATCCCCCCCCGGGGGGGACCGGGGAGCTGTTTTTT
CATSDPPPGGTGELFF
>TRBJ1-1|NA|TRBV7-9|NA
TGTGCCAGCAGTTACCAAACAAACACTGAAGCTTTCTTT
CASSYQTNTEAFF
>TRBJ1-1|NA|TRBV7-9|NA
TGTGCCAGCAGCTCGGGGGGTACTGAAGCTTTCTTT
CASSSGGTEAFF
>TRBJ1-2|NA|TRBV9|NA
TGTGCCAGCAGCGTCCAGGGAGGGTCTAACTATGGCTACACCTTC
CASSVQGGSNYGYTF
>TRBJ1-1|TRBD1|TRBV30|NA
TGTGCCTGGACCGACCAAGGACAGGGGAACACTGAAGCTTTCTTT
CAWTDQGQGNTEAFF